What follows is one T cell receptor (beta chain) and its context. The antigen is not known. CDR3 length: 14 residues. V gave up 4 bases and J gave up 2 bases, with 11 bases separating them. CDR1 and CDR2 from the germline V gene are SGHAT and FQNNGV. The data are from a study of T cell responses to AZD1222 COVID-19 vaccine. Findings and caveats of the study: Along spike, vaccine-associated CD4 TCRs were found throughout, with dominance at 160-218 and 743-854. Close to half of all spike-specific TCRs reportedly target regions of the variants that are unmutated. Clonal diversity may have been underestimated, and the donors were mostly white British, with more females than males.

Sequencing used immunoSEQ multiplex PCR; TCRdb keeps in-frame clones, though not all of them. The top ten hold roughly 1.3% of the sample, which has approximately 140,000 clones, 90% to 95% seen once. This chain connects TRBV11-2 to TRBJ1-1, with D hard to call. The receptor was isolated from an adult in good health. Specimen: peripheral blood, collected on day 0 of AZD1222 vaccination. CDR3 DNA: TGTGCCAGCAGCTCATACCGGGATAACACTGAAGCTTTCTTT. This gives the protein CASSSYRDNTEAFF.